Below, 10 T cell receptor beta chains from the same sample are listed, as sequenced in a study of beta chain features in type 1 diabetes. Study conclusions and caveats: Moderate but significant shortening of TCRB CDR3s was recorded in all four CD4+ subsets from Type 1 diabetes patients.

No antigens are known for them. The authors reverse transcribed all of the isolated RNA, so sequencing captured expressed TCRB transcripts. This table comes from immunoSEQ multiplex PCR, and its TCRdb copy is limited to in-frame clones, with some not included. The data hold about 15,000 clones, with about 66% observed a single time. Sequenced input: stem cell memory CD4+ T cells from blood. These receptors were taken from a woman aged 18-29 years with type 1 diabetes.

V usage is TRBV29-1 and J usage is TRBJ2-1, with 9 nucleotides matching TRBD2. Germline trimming cut 6 bases from V and 2 bases from J; bases unmatched to any gene: 2. The CDR3 runs 13 residues. CDR1 is SQVTM, CDR2 ANQGSEA, per germline. The CDR3 sequence: CSVRLAAYNEQFF. The CDR3 region has the DNA TGCAGCGTGCGACTAGCGGCCTACAATGAGCAGTTCTTC.

The genes are TRBV29-1 and TRBJ2-1; TRBD1 matches 8 bases. The CDR3 contains 16 residues. In germline, CDR1 is SQVTM, CDR2 ANQGSEA. The V gene end was trimmed by 5 bases and the J gene end by 4 bases; junction bases not matched to a gene: 13. As DNA, the CDR3 is TGCAGCGTTTTAGACATCGGGACAGGCGTATACAATGAGCAGTTCTTC. Protein: CSVLDIGTGVYNEQFF.

The chain combines TRBV7-6 with TRBJ1-1, with a possible D match to TRBD1 (5 bases). This CDR3 has 14 amino acids. Looked up from germline, CDR1 is SGHVS and CDR2 is FNYEAQ. The V end lost 5 bases, the J end lost 1 base, and 11 bases lay between the germline ends. This CDR3 reads CASSTQGSNTEAFF. The CDR3 DNA follows: TGTGCCAGCAGCACGCAGGGTTCGAACACTGAAGCTTTCTTT.

The chain uses TRBV18 and TRBJ1-5; D is undetermined. From germline, CDR1 is KGHSH and CDR2 LQKENI. Trimming cost V 7 bases and J 6 bases, with 13 bases left between them. The CDR3 runs 13 residues. CDR3 amino acids: CASYAGEGQPQHF. In DNA, the CDR3 is TGTGCCAGCTACGCCGGAGAGGGTCAGCCCCAGCATTTT.

This chain joins TRBV7-2 and TRBJ1-2, with D possibly being TRBD1 (6 bases). CDR1 and CDR2 from the germline V gene are SGHTA and FQGNSA. CDR3 length equals 13 residues. Trimming left V 5 bases short and J 11 bases short, with 18 bases between. Here the CDR3 DNA reads TGTGCCAGCAGCGCAGGGGCGAGGGGTGGGTACACCTTC. Its protein is CASSAGARGGYTF.

This clone was observed a handful of times. The chain links TRBV28 to TRBJ1-6; 8 bases map to TRBD1. This CDR3 spans 13 amino acids. Trimming removed 4 bases from V and 7 bases from J; junction bases left unmatched: 0. Germline V gives CDR1 MDHEN, CDR2 SYDVKM. CDR3 nucleotides: TGTGCCAGCAGTTGGACAGGGAATTCACCCCTCCACTTT. Translating it yields CASSWTGNSPLHF.

The V and J genes are TRBV19 and TRBJ1-2, with 8 bases identical to TRBD1. The germline V gene has CDR1 LNHDA and CDR2 SQIVND (reference sequence). With V trimmed by 9 bases and J by 6 bases, 15 bases remained unmatched. This CDR3 region has 15 residues. Written as DNA, the CDR3 is TGTGCCAGCAGCCTGCCAGGGCAGGGGGCCCATGGCTACACCTTC. It translates to CASSLPGQGAHGYTF.

V is TRBV15 and J is TRBJ2-2; D is uncertain. V was trimmed by 2 bases and J by 6 bases, leaving 7 bases between them. This CDR3 comprises 13 residues. From germline, CDR1 is LNHNV and CDR2 YYDKDF (reference sequence). This CDR3 is CATSRSRAGELFF. The DNA for the CDR3 is TGTGCCACCAGCAGATCCCGGGCCGGGGAGCTGTTTTTT. The complete variable domain, with remaining parts taken from reference TRBV15 and TRBJ2-2, reads DAMVIQNPRYQVTQFGKPVTLSCSQTLNHNVMYWYQQKSSQAPKLLFHYYDKDFNNEADTPDNFQSRRPNTSFCFLDIRSPGLGDTAMYLCATSRSRAGELFFGEGSRLTVL.

The J gene is TRBJ2-7, the V gene TRBV2; 8 nucleotides align to TRBD1. The CDR3 length is 14 residues. Trimming cost V 6 bases and J 2 bases; bases outside gene matches: 6. Per germline, CDR1 SNHLY and CDR2 FYNNEI. The CDR3 DNA sequence: TGTGCCAGCAGAGGACAGGGTATTACCTACGAGCAGTACTTC. Translated: CASRGQGITYEQYF.

The genes are TRBV11-2 and TRBJ2-6; 7 bases fit TRBD1. V trimming: 6 bases; J trimming: 4 bases; junction bases outside the gene matches: 6. Germline V lookup: CDR1 SGHAT, CDR2 FQNNGV. The CDR3 consists of 15 residues. The CDR3 loop reads CASSHDRAGANVLTF. In DNA, the CDR3 is TGTGCCAGCAGTCACGACAGGGCCGGGGCCAACGTCCTGACTTTC.